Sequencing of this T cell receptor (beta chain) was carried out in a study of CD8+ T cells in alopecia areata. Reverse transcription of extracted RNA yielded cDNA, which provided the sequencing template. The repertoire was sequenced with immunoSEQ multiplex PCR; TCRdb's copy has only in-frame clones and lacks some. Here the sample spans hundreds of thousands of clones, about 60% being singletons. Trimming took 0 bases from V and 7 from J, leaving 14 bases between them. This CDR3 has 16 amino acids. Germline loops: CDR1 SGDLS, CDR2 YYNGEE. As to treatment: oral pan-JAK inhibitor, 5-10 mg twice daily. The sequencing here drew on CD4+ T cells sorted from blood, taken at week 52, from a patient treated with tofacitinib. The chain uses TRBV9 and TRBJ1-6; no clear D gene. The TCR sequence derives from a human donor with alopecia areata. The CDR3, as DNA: TGTGCCAGCAGCGTAGAGGTGGTCAGTGGGAATTCACCCCTCCACTTT. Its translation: CASSVEVVSGNSPLHF.